This T cell receptor (beta chain) was observed in a study of vaccination and CD4 T cells after COVID-19. Regarding treatment: approximately 9-day PBMC culture with coronavirus spike peptide pools or control peptides (ViraFEST assay). Notes on this clonotype: The antigen is not known.

The Oncomine TCR Beta short-read assay sequenced DNA from cultured CD4+ T cells. Someone extracted genomic DNA from cultured CD4+ T cells. MiXCR was run by TCRdb on the PCR reads, yielding one entry per CDR3 protein. Here the sample spans about 15,000 distinct CDR3 sequences, approximately 55% being singletons. This TCR was sampled from a human donor who had recovered from COVID-19. The sequencing here drew on CD4+ T cells from blood, cultured in vitro, taken before SARS-CoV-2 vaccination.

CDR3 nucleotide sequence: TGTGCCAGCAGCCTTACTAGCGGGAGCAGGGATACGCAGTATTTT. This sequence encodes CASSLTSGSRDTQYF. The gene calls are TRBV6-2 or TRBV6-3 and TRBJ2-3, with 11 bases fitting TRBD2. After removal of 6 bases from V and 6 bases from J, the junction contained 8 bases not matched to a gene. Germline values: CDR1 MNHEY, CDR2 SVGEGT. The CDR3 has 15 amino acids.